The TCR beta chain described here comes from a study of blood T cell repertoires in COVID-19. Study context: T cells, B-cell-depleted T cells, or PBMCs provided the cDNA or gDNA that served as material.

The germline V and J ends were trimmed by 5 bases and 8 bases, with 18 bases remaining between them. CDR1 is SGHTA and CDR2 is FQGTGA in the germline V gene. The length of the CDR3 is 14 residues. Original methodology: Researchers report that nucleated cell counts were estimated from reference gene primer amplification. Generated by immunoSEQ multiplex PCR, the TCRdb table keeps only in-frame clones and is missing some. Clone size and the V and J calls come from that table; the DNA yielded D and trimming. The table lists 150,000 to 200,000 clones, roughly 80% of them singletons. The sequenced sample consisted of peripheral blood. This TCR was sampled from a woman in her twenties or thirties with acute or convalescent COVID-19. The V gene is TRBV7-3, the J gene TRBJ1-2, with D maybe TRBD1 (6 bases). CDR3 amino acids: CASSRDTRGKGYTF. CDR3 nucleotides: TGTGCCAGCAGCCGAGATACCAGGGGAAAGGGCTACACCTTC.